This T cell receptor (beta chain) emerged from a study of T cell responses to AZD1222 COVID-19 vaccine. Notes on the study in general: Variant regions that are unmutated are reportedly the target of nearly half of spike-specific TCRs. Scientists sampled the repertoires only once the peak T cell response had passed.

Trimming shortened V by 4 bases and J by 6 bases, and 7 bases separated the two germline ends. CDR1 and CDR2 (germline): SGHTA, FQGNSA. The length of the CDR3 is 13 residues. About this clone itself: What it recognizes is unknown.

Doses given second, at about 4 or about 12 weeks, were pooled. The data were produced by immunoSEQ multiplex PCR, yet TCRdb's version contains in-frame clones alone and is incomplete. The data contain nearly 110,000 clones, about 93% of them singletons. This rearrangement joins TRBV7-2 to TRBJ1-6; D not resolved. This clonotype was obtained from an adult who received the AZD1222 COVID-19 vaccine. Sequenced material: peripheral blood, taken 28 days after the second AZD1222 dose. The CDR3 DNA reads as TGTGCCAGCAGCTCAGGACCTAATTCACCCCTCCACTTT. Its protein product is CASSSGPNSPLHF.